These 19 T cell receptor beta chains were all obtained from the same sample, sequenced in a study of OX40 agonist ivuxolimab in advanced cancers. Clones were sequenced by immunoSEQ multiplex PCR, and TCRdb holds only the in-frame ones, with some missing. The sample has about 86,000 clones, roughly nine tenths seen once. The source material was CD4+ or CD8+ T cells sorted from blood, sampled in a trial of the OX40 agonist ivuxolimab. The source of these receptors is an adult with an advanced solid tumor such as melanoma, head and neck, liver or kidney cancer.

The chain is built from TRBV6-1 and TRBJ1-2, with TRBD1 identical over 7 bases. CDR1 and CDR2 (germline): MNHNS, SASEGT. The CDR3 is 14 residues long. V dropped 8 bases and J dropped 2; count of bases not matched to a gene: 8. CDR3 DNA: TGTGCCAGCCGAAGGCAGGGGGAAAACTATGGCTACACCTTC. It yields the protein CASRRQGENYGYTF.

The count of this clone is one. This chain's CDR3 is CASSPGQASNYGYTF. The CDR3 DNA reads TGTGCCAGCAGCCCGGGACAGGCCTCTAACTATGGCTACACCTTC. V and J are TRBV4-2 and TRBJ1-2; 8 bases map to TRBD1. CDR1 is LGHNA and CDR2 is YNFKEQ in the germline V gene. J gave up 0 bases and V 4 bases, and 4 bases lay outside the gene matches. CDR3 length: 15 residues.

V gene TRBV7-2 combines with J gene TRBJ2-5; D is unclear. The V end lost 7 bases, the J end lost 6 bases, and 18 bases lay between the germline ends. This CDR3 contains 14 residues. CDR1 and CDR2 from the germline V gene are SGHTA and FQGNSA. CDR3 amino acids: CASTSNPSRKTQYF. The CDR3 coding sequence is TGTGCCAGCACCTCCAACCCCAGCCGAAAGACCCAGTACTTC.

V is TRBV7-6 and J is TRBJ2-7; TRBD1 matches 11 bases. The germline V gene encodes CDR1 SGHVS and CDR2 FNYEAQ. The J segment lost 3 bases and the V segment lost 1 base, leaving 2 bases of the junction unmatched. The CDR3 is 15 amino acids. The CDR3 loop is CASSLGTGGIYEQYF. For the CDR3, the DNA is TGTGCCAGCAGCTTAGGGACAGGGGGCATCTACGAGCAGTACTTC.

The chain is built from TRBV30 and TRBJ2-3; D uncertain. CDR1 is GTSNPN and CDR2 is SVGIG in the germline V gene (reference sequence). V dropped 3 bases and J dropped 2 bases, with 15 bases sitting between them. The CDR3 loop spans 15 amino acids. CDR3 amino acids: CAWSGSLSLTDTQYF. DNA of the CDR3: TGTGCCTGGAGCGGGTCCCTCTCCCTCACAGATACGCAGTATTTT. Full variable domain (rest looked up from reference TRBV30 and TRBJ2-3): SQTIHQWPATLVQPVGSPLSLECTVEGTSNPNLYWYRQAAGRGLQLLFYSVGIGQISSEVPQNLSASRPQDRQFILSSKKLLLSDSGFYLCAWSGSLSLTDTQYFGPGTRLTVL.

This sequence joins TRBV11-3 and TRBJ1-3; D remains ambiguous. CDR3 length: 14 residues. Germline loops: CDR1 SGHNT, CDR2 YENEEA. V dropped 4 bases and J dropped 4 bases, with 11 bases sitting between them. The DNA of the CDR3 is TGTGCCAGCAGCTCCCCTGCGGGGGGAAACACCATATATTTT. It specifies CASSSPAGGNTIYF. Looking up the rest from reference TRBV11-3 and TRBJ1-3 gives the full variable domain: EAGVVQSPRYKIIEKKQPVAFWCNPISGHNTLYWYLQNLGQGPELLIRYENEEAVDDSQLPKDRFSAERLKGVDSTLKIQPAELGDSAVYLCASSSPAGGNTIYFGEGSWLTVV.

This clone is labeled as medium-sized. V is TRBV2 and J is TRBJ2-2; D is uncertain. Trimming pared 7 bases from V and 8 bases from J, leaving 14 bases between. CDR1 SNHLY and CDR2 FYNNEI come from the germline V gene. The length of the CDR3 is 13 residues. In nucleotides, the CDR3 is TGTGCCAGCAATCCAGCCCCCATTGGGGAGCTGTTTTTT. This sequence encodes CASNPAPIGELFF.

This chain's CDR3 is CASSQDRLTTDTQYF. CDR3 sequence (DNA): TGTGCCAGCAGCCAAGATAGGCTAACGACAGATACGCAGTATTTT. The chain couples TRBV4-2 to TRBJ2-3; D gene unclear. The CDR3 runs 15 residues. Germline V gene data show CDR1 as LGHNA and CDR2 as YNFKEQ. The germline V and J ends were trimmed by 0 bases and 3 bases, with 10 bases remaining between them.

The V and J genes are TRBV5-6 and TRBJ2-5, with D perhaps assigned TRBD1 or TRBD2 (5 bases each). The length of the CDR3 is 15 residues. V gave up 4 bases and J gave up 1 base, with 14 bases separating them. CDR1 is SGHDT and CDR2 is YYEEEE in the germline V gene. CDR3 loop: CASSLYPGLQETQYF. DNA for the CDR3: TGTGCCAGCAGCCTATACCCGGGGCTCCAAGAGACCCAGTACTTC.

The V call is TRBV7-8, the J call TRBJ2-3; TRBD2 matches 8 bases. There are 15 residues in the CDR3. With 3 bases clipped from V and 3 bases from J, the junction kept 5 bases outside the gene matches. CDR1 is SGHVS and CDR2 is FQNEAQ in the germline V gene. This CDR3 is CASSFGTGGTDTQYF. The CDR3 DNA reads TGTGCCAGCAGCTTCGGGACGGGAGGGACAGATACGCAGTATTTT.

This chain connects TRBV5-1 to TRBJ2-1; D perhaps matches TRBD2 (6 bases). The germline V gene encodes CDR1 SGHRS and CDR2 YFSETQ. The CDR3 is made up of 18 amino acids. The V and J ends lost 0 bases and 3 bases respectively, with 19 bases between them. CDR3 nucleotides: TGCGCCAGCAGCTTGGCTGGTTTCGGTAGCGGAAACTACAATGAGCAGTTCTTC. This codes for CASSLAGFGSGNYNEQFF.

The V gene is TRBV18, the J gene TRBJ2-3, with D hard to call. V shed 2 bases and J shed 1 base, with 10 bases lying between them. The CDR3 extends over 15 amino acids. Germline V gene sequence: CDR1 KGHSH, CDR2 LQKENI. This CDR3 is CASSPSPLRTDTQYF. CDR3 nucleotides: TGTGCCAGCTCACCATCTCCCCTTCGCACAGATACGCAGTATTTT.

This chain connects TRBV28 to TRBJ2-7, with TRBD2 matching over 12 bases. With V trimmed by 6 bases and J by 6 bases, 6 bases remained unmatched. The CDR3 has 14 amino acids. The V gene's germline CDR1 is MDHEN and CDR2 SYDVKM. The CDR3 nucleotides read TGTGCCAGCAGCTGGACTAGCGGGACAGGCGAGCAGTACTTC. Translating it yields CASSWTSGTGEQYF.

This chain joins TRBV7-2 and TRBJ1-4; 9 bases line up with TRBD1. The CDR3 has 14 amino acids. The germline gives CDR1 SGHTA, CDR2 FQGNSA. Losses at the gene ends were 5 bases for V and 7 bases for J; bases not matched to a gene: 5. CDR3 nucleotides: TGTGCCAGCAGCGCACAGGGGGCAAGTGAAAAACTGTTTTTT. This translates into CASSAQGASEKLFF.

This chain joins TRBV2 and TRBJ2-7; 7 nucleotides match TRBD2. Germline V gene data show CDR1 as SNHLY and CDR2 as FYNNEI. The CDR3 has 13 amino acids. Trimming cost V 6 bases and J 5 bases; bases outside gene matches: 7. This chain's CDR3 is CASRMSGTHEQYF. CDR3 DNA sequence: TGTGCCAGCAGGATGAGCGGGACTCACGAGCAGTACTTC.

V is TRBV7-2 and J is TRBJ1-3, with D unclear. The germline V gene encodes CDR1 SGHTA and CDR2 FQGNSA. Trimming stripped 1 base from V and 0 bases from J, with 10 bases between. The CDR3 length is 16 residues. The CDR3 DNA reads TGTGCCAGCAGCTTAGGTACGGCGATCTCTGGAAACACCATATATTTT. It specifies CASSLGTAISGNTIYF.

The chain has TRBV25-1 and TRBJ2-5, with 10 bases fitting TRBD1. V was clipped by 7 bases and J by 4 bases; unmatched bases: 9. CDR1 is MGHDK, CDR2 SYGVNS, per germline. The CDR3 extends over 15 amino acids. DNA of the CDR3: TGTGCCAGCAACCCGGGACAGGGGTTAGGAGAGACCCAGTACTTC. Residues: CASNPGQGLGETQYF.

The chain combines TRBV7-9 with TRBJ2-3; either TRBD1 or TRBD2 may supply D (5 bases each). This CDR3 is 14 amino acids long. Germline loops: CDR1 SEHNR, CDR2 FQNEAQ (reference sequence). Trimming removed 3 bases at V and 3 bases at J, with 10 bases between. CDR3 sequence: CASSLGVRTDTQYF. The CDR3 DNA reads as TGTGCCAGCAGCTTGGGGGTGAGAACAGATACGCAGTATTTT.

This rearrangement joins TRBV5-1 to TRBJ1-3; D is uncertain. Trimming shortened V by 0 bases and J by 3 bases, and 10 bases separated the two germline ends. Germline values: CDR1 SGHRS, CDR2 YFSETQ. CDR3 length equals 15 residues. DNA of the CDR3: TGCGCCAGCAGCTTGGAGGGAAACCGTGGAAACACCATATATTTT. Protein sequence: CASSLEGNRGNTIYF.